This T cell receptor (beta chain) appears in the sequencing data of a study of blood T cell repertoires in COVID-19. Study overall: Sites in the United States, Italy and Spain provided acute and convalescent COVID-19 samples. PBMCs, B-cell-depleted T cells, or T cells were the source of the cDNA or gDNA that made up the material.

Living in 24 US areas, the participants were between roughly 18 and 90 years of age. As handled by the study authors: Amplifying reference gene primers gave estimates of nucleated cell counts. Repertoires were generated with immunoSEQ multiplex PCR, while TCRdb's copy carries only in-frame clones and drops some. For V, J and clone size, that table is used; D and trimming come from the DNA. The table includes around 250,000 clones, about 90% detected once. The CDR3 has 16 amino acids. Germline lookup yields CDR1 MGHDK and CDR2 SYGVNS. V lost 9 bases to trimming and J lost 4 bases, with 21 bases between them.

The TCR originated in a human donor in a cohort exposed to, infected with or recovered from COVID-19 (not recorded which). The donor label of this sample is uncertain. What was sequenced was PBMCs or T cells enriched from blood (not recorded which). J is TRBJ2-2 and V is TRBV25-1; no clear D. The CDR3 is CASAGRRPSATGELFF. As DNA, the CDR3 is TGTGCCAGTGCAGGAAGGCGCCCGTCCGCCACCGGGGAGCTGTTTTTT. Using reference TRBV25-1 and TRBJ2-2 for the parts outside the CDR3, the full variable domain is EADIYQTPRYLVIGTGKKITLECSQTMGHDKMYWYQQDPGMELHLIHYSYGVNSTEKGDLSSESTVSRIRTEHFPLTLESARPSHTSQYLCASAGRRPSATGELFFGEGSRLTVL.